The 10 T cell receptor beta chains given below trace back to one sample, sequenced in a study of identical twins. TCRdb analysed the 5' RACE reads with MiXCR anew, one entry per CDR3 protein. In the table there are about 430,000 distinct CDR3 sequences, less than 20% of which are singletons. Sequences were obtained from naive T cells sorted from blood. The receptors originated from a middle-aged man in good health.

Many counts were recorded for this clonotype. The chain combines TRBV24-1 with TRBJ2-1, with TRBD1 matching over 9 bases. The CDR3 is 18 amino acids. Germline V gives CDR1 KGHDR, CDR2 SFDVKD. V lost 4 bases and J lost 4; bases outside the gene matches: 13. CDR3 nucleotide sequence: TGTGCCACCAGTGACCCTGCAACCGGGACAGGGCAGTACAATGAGCAGTTCTTC. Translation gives CATSDPATGTGQYNEQFF.

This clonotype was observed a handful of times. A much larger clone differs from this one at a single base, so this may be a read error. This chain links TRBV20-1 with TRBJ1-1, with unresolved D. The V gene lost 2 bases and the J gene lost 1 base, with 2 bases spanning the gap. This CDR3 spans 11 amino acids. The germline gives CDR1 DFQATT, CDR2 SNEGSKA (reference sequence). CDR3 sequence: CSARQNTEAFF. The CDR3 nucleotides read TGCAGTGCTAGACAGAACACTGAAGCTTTCTTT.

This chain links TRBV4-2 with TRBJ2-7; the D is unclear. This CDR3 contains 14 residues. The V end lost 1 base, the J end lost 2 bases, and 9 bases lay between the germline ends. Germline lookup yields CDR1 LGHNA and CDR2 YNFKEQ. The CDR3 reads CASSQVQKTYEQYF. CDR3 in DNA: TGTGCCAGCAGCCAAGTCCAAAAAACCTACGAGCAGTACTTC.

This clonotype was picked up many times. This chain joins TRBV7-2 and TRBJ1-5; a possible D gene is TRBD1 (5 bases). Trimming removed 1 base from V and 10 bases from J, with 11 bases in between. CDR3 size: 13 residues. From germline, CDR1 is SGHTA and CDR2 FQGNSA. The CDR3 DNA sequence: TGTGCCAGCAGCTTAGAGCCGGGGCACCCCCAGCATTTT. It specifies CASSLEPGHPQHF.

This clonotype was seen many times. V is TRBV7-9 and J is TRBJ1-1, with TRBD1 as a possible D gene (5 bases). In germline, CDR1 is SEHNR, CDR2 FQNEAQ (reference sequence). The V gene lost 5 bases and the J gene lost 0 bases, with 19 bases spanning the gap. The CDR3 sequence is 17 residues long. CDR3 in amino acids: CASSPPGLRTLNTEAFF. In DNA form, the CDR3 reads TGTGCCAGCAGCCCACCGGGACTGCGGACATTGAACACTGAAGCTTTCTTT.

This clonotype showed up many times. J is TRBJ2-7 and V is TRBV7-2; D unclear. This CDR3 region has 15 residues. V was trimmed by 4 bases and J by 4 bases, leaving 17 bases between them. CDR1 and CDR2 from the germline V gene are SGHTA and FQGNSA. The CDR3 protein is CASSSRSGPNYEQYF. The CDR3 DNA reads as TGTGCCAGCAGCTCCCGATCAGGACCCAATTACGAGCAGTACTTC.

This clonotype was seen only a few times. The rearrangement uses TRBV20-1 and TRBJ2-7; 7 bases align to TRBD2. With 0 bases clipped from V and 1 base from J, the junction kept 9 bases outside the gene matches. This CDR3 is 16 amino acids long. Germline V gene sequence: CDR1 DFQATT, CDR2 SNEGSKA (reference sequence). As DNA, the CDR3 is TGCAGTGCTAGAGATTCGAGCGGGGCGGCGTCCTACGAGCAGTACTTC. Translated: CSARDSSGAASYEQYF.

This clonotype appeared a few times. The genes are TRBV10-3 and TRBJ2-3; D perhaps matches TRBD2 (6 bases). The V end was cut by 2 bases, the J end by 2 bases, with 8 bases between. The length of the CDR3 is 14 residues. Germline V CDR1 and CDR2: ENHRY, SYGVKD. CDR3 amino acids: CAISERGITDTQYF. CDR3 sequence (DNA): TGTGCCATCAGTGAGCGGGGGATCACAGATACGCAGTATTTT.

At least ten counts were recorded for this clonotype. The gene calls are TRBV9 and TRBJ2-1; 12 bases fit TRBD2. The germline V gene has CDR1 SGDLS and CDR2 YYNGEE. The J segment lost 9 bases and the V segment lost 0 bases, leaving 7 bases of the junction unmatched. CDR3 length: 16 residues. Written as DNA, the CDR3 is TGTGCCAGCAGCGTAGGGCTAGCGGGGGGGCCGGGTGAGCAGTTCTTC. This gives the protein CASSVGLAGGPGEQFF.

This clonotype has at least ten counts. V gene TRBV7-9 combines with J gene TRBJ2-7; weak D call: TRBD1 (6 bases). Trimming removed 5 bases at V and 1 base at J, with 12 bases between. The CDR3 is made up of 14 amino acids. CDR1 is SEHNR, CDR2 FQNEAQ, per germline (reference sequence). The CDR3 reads CASSPDRWSYEQYF. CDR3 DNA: TGTGCCAGCAGCCCAGACAGGTGGTCCTACGAGCAGTACTTC.